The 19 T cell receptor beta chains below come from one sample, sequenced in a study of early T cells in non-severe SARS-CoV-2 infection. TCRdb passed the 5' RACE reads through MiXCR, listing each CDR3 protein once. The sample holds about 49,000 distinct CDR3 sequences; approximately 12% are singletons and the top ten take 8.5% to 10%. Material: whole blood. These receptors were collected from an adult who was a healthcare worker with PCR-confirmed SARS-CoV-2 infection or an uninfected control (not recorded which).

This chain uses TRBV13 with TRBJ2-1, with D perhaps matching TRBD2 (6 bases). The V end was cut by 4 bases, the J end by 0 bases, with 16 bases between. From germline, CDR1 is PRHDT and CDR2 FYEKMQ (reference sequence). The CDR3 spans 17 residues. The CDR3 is CASSSPLGSSSYNEQFF. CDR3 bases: TGTGCCAGCAGCTCCCCCCTCGGGAGTAGCTCCTACAATGAGCAGTTCTTC.

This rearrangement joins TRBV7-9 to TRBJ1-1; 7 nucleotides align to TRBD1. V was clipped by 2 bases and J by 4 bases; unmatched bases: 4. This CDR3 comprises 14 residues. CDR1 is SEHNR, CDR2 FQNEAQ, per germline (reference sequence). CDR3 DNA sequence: TGTGCCAGCAGCTTAACAGCAGGGGGCACTGAAGCTTTCTTT. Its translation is CASSLTAGGTEAFF.

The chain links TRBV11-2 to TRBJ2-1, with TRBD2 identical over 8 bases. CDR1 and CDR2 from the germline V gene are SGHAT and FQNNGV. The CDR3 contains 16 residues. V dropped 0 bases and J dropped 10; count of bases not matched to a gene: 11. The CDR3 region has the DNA TGTGCCAGCAGCTTAGAGCGTAGCGGGGAATTCTTGGAGCAGTTCTTC. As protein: CASSLERSGEFLEQFF.

CDR3: CASSLYSNTGELFF. CDR3 nucleotides: TGTGCCAGCAGCTTATACTCTAACACCGGGGAGCTGTTTTTT. The chain links TRBV11-3 to TRBJ2-2, with no clear D. CDR3 size: 14 residues. Per the germline V gene, CDR1 is SGHNT and CDR2 is YENEEA. Trimming shortened V by 2 bases and J by 2 bases, and 6 bases separated the two germline ends. Full variable domain (missing parts from reference TRBV11-3 and TRBJ2-2): EAGVVQSPRYKIIEKKQPVAFWCNPISGHNTLYWYLQNLGQGPELLIRYENEEAVDDSQLPKDRFSAERLKGVDSTLKIQPAELGDSAVYLCASSLYSNTGELFFGEGSRLTVL.

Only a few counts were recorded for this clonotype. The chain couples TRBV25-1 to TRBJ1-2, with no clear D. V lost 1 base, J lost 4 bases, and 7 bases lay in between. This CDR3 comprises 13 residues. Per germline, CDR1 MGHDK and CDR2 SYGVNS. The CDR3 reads CASSESAGYGYTF. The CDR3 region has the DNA TGTGCCAGCAGTGAATCGGCAGGCTATGGCTACACCTTC.

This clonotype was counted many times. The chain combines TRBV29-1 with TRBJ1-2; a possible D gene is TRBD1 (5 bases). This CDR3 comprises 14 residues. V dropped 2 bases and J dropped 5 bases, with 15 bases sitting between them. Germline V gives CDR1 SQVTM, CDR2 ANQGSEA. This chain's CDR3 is CSVESPGMRYGYTF. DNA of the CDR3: TGCAGCGTTGAATCCCCAGGGATGAGATATGGCTACACCTTC. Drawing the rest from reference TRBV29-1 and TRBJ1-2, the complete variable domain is SAVISQKPSRDICQRGTSLTIQCQVDSQVTMMFWYRQQPGQSLTLIATANQGSEATYESGFVIDKFPISRPNLTFSTLTVSNMSPEDSSIYLCSVESPGMRYGYTFGSGTRLTVV.

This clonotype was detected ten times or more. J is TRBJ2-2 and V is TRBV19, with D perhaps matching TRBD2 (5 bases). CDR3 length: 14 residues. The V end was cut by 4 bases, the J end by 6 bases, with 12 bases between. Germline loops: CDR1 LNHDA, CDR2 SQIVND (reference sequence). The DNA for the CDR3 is TGTGCCAGTAGTACCGCACTAGAGCCCGGGGAGCTGTTTTTT. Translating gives CASSTALEPGELFF.

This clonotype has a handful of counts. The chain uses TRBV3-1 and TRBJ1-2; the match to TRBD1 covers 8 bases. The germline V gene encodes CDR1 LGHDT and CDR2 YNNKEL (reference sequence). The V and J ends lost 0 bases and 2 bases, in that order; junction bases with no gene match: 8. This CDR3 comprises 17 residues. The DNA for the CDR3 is TGTGCCAGCAGCCAAGATCTCGGACAGGGATTCAACTATGGCTACACCTTC. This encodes CASSQDLGQGFNYGYTF.

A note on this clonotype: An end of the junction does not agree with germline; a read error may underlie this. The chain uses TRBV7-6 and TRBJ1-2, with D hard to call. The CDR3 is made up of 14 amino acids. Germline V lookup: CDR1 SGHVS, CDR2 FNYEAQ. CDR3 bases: TGTGTCAGCAGCCCGGACCCAAAGAGCTATGGCTACACCTTC. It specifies CVSSPDPKSYGYTF.

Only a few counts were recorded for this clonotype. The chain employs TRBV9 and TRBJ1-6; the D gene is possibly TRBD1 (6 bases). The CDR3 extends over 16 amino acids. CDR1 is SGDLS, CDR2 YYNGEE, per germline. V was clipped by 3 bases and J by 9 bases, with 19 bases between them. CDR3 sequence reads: CASSADGTNLFSPLHF. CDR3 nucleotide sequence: TGTGCCAGCAGCGCGGACGGGACAAATCTCTTTTCACCCCTCCACTTT.

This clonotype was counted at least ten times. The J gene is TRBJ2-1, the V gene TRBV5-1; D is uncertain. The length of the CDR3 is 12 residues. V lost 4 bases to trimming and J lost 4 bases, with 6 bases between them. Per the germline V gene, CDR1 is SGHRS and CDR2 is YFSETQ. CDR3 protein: CASSRLYNEQFF. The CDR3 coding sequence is TGCGCCAGCAGCCGGCTGTACAATGAGCAGTTCTTC.

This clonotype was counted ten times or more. This chain's CDR3 is CAARGGGASYEQYF. The CDR3 DNA reads TGTGCCGCCAGGGGCGGGGGGGCCTCCTACGAGCAGTACTTC. The chain uses TRBV28 and TRBJ2-7, with TRBD2 identical over 9 bases. J lost 0 bases, V lost 11 bases, and 8 bases had no gene match. This CDR3 contains 14 residues. The germline CDR1 and CDR2 sequences are MDHEN and SYDVKM.

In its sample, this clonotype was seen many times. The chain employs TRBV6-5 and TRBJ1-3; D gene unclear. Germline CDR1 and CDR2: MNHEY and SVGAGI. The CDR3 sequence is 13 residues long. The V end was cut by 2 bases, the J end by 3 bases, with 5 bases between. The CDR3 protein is CASSYAVGNTIYF. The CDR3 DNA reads TGTGCCAGCAGTTACGCGGTTGGAAACACCATATATTTT.

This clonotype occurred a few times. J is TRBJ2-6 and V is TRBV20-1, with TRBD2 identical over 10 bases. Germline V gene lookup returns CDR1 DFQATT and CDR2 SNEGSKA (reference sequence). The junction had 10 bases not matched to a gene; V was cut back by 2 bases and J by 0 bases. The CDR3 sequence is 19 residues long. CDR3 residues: CSARFGLAVESSGANVLTF. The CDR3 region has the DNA TGCAGTGCTAGATTCGGACTAGCGGTCGAAAGCTCTGGGGCCAACGTCCTGACTTTC.

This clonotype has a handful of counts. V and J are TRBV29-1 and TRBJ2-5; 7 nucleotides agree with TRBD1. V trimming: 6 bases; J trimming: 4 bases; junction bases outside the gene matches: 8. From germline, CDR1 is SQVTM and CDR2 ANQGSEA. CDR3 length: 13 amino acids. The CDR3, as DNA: TGCAGCGTGGGTAAGGGGGCAGGAGAGACCCAGTACTTC. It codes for CSVGKGAGETQYF.

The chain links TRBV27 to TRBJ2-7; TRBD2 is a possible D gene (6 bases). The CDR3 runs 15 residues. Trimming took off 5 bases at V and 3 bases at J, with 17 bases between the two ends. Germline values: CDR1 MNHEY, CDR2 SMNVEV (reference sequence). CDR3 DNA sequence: TGTGCCAGCAGTCCCACCCTCGGGAGAATCTACGAGCAGTACTTC. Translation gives CASSPTLGRIYEQYF.

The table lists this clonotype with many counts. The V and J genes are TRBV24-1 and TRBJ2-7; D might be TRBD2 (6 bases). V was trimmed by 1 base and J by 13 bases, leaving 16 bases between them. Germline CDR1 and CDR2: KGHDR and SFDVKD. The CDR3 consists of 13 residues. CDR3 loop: CATSDFSAGTFYF. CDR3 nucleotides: TGTGCCACCAGTGATTTCAGCGCTGGGACTTTTTACTTC.

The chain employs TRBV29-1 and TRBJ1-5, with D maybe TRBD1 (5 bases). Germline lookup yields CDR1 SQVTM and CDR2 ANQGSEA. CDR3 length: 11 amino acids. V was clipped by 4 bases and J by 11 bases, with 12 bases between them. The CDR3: CSVGDGRAQHF. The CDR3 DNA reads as TGCAGCGTTGGGGACGGCAGGGCCCAGCATTTT.

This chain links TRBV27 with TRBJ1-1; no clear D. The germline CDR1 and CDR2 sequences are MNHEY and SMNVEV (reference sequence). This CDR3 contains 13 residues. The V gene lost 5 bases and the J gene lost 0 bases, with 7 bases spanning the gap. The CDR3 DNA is TGTGCCAGCAGTCCGACGGTGAACACTGAAGCTTTCTTT. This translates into CASSPTVNTEAFF.